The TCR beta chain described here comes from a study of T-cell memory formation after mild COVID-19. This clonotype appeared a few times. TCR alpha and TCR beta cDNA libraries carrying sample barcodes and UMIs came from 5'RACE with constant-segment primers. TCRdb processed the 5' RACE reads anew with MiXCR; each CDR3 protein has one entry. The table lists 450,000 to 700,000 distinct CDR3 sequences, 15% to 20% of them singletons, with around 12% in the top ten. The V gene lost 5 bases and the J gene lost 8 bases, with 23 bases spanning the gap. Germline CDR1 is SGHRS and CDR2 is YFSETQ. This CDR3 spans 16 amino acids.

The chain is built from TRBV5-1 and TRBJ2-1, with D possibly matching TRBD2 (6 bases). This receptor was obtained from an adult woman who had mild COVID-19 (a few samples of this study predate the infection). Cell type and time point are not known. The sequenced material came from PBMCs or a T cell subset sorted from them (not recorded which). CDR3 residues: CASSRSGRAGLDEQFF. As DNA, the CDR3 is TGCGCCAGCAGTAGGAGCGGCAGGGCGGGGTTGGATGAGCAGTTCTTC.